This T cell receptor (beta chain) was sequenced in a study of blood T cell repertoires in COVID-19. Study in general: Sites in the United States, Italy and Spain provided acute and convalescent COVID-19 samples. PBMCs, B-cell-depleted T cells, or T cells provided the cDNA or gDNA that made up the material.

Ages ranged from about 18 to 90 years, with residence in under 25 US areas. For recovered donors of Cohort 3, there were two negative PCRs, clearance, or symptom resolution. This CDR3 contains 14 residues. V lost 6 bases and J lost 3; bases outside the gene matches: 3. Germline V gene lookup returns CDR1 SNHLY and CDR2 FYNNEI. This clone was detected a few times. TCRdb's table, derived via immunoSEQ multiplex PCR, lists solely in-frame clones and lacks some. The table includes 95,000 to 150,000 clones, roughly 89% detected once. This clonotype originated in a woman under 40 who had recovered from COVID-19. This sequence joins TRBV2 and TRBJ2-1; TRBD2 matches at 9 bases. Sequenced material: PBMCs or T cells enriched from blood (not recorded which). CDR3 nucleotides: TGTGCCAGCAGGCTAGCGGGGCGCTACAATGAGCAGTTCTTC. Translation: CASRLAGRYNEQFF.